Shown below are 21 T cell receptor beta chains from a single sample sequenced in a study of cytomegalovirus exposure and HLA in healthy donors. The PCR used 60 Vbeta and 13 Jbeta primers. The assay was immunoSEQ multiplex PCR, and TCRdb's table has in-frame clones only and misses some. The repertoire consists of some 130,000 clones, with around 75% occurring once and the leading ten covering roughly 3.1%. The sample comprised PBMCs. These receptors were collected from a man aged 30 to 45 in good health and CMV-seronegative.

The genes are TRBV7-9 and TRBJ2-7; 7 nucleotides agree with TRBD2. Germline V gene data show CDR1 as SEHNR and CDR2 as FQNEAQ (reference sequence). J was trimmed by 5 bases and V by 2 bases; bases with no gene match: 9. The CDR3 totals 15 residues. DNA for the CDR3: TGTGCCAGCAGCTTACGCGGGAGTGACTTACACGAGCAGTACTTC. It codes for CASSLRGSDLHEQYF.

The gene calls are TRBV7-2 and TRBJ1-6; D is perhaps TRBD1 (5 bases). Trimming cost V 2 bases and J 9 bases, with 14 bases left between them. This CDR3 is built from 15 residues. The V gene's germline CDR1 is SGHTA and CDR2 FQGNSA. The CDR3 DNA reads TGTGCCAGCAGCTTAAAAGGGGCGCGGAGTTCACCCCTCCACTTT. Its protein product is CASSLKGARSSPLHF. The variable domain in full, with the rest retrieved from reference TRBV7-2 and TRBJ1-6, is GAGVSQSPSNKVTEKGKDVELRCDPISGHTALYWYRQSLGQGLEFLIYFQGNSAPDKSGLPSDRFSAERTGGSVSTLTIQRTQQEDSAVYLCASSLKGARSSPLHFGNGTRLTVT.

The chain combines TRBV6-5 with TRBJ1-2; D is possibly TRBD1 (6 bases). Germline loops: CDR1 MNHEY, CDR2 SVGAGI. This CDR3 region has 11 residues. CDR3 sequence: CRFTGYYGYTF. The DNA for the CDR3 is TGTCGATTCACAGGGTACTATGGCTACACCTTC.

The chain recombines TRBV30 with TRBJ2-1, with D unclear. Trimming removed 4 bases from V and 0 bases from J, with 10 bases in between. The length of the CDR3 is 14 residues. In germline, CDR1 is GTSNPN, CDR2 SVGIG (reference sequence). The CDR3 region is CAWNVLSSYNEQFF. In nucleotides, the CDR3 is TGTGCCTGGAACGTCTTGAGCTCCTACAATGAGCAGTTCTTC.

J is TRBJ2-3 and V is TRBV7-2, with 7 bases matching TRBD1. The junction had 7 bases not matched to a gene; V was cut back by 2 bases and J by 5 bases. Germline V gene sequence: CDR1 SGHTA, CDR2 FQGNSA. This CDR3 region has 15 residues. DNA of the CDR3: TGTGCCAGCAGCTTAATGGGACAGTTTCTAGATACGCAGTATTTT. Its protein is CASSLMGQFLDTQYF.

The chain is built from TRBV28 and TRBJ1-4; TRBD1 is a possible D gene (6 bases). CDR1 is MDHEN and CDR2 is SYDVKM in the germline V gene. The CDR3 loop spans 16 amino acids. V was trimmed by 3 bases and J by 6 bases, leaving 17 bases between them. The CDR3 DNA reads TGTGCCAGCAGTTTGATGGGCGGGGGGCGGTATGAAAAACTGTTTTTT. Translating gives CASSLMGGGRYEKLFF.

The chain is built from TRBV9 and TRBJ2-2, with 11 bases lining up with TRBD2. The CDR3 has 16 amino acids. Germline CDR1 is SGDLS and CDR2 is YYNGEE. The ends lost 0 bases at V and 6 bases at J; junction bases unmatched: 4. DNA of the CDR3: TGTGCCAGCAGCGTAGGGGTGGGACTAGCGGCCGGGGAGCTGTTTTTT. Translated: CASSVGVGLAAGELFF.

The V call is TRBV5-1, the J call TRBJ1-2, with 8 bases that match TRBD1. This CDR3 spans 15 amino acids. Germline CDR1 is SGHRS and CDR2 is YFSETQ. The ends lost 4 bases at V and 5 bases at J; junction bases unmatched: 10. DNA of the CDR3: TGCGCCAGCAGCGCCGGACAGGGCTCCTTTTATGGCTACACCTTC. Translation: CASSAGQGSFYGYTF.

V is TRBV10-2 and J is TRBJ1-1, with D possibly being TRBD1 (5 bases). Germline lookup yields CDR1 WSHSY and CDR2 SAAADI. Trimming stripped 6 bases from V and 6 bases from J, with 14 bases between. The CDR3 runs 13 residues. CDR3 DNA sequence: TGCGCCAGCAGGGGTCCTAAAGGGGCTGAAGCTTTCTTT. Amino acids: CASRGPKGAEAFF.

The chain uses TRBV11-2 and TRBJ1-5, with 7 nucleotides matching TRBD1. This CDR3 region has 13 residues. V lost 0 bases to trimming and J lost 11 bases; unmatched junction nucleotides: 4. The germline gives CDR1 SGHAT, CDR2 FQNNGV. The CDR3 spells CASSLDTGQSQHF. The CDR3, as DNA: TGTGCCAGCAGCTTAGATACGGGACAGTCCCAGCATTTT.

The chain uses TRBV5-3 and TRBJ1-5, with D maybe TRBD1 (6 bases). TRBV5-3 is noted as an ORF with a role that remains uncertain. The V end was cut by 1 base, the J end by 2 bases, with 25 bases between. The CDR3 contains 20 residues. The CDR3 DNA sequence: TGTGCCAGAAGCTTGACCTTTGCCGGGACAACCGAAAGGGGCAATCAGCCCCAGCATTTT. Protein: CARSLTFAGTTERGNQPQHF.

V usage is TRBV7-6 and J usage is TRBJ1-6; weak D call: TRBD1 (5 bases). Trimming took off 5 bases at V and 6 bases at J, with 17 bases between the two ends. The CDR3 totals 16 residues. Germline V gives CDR1 SGHVS, CDR2 FNYEAQ. The CDR3 region is CASSLGGSPSNSPLHF. CDR3 nucleotide sequence: TGTGCCAGCAGCCTGGGGGGATCCCCTAGTAATTCACCCCTCCACTTT.

This sequence joins TRBV19 and TRBJ2-6, with TRBD1 matching 7 bases. Germline lookup yields CDR1 LNHDA and CDR2 SQIVND (reference sequence). J was trimmed by 4 bases and V by 1 base; bases with no gene match: 7. The CDR3 totals 17 residues. This CDR3 is CASSIGNRGTGANVLTF. CDR3 coding DNA: TGTGCCAGTAGTATAGGGAACAGGGGAACGGGGGCCAACGTCCTGACTTTC.

The V call is TRBV11-2, the J call TRBJ2-7; no clear D. The CDR3 consists of 13 residues. Trimming removed 3 bases from V and 1 base from J, with 7 bases in between. The germline V gene encodes CDR1 SGHAT and CDR2 FQNNGV. CDR3 DNA: TGTGCCAGCAGCTTTACGACTTCCTACGAGCAGTACTTC. It specifies CASSFTTSYEQYF.

The CDR3 sequence: CASSFSTASYGYTF. CDR3 DNA sequence: TGTGCCAGCAGCTTCAGCACAGCCTCCTATGGCTACACCTTC. The chain has TRBV7-9 and TRBJ1-2, with D hard to call. CDR3 length equals 14 residues. Germline CDR1 reads SEHNR; CDR2 reads FQNEAQ (reference sequence). V shed 3 bases and J shed 4 bases, with 12 bases lying between them.

This clone was seen only once. This sequence joins TRBV7-9 and TRBJ2-7; 7 positions agree with TRBD2. Germline values: CDR1 SEHNR, CDR2 FQNEAQ (reference sequence). There are 16 residues in the CDR3. The junction had 16 bases not matched to a gene; V was cut back by 4 bases and J by 7 bases. The DNA of the CDR3 is TGTGCCAGCAGCTCCAGCCCAAGACTAGCAGCGTATGAGCAGTACTTC. This gives the protein CASSSSPRLAAYEQYF. Supplemented by reference TRBV7-9 and TRBJ2-7, the full variable domain reads DTGVSQNPRHKITKRGQNVTFRCDPISEHNRLYWYRQTLGQGPEFLTYFQNEAQLEKSRLLSDRFSAERPKGSFSTLEIQRTEQGDSAMYLCASSSSPRLAAYEQYFGPGTRLTVT.

This chain uses TRBV27 with TRBJ1-6; maybe TRBD1 (6 bases). Germline lookup yields CDR1 MNHEY and CDR2 SMNVEV (reference sequence). The CDR3 totals 14 residues. Trimming stripped 10 bases from V and 9 bases from J, with 19 bases between. CDR3 coding DNA: TGTGCCACCCACGCCGGACAGTTCCTTTCACCCCTCCACTTT. It encodes CATHAGQFLSPLHF.

The J gene is TRBJ1-3, the V gene TRBV2, with D unclear. Trimming took off 2 bases at V and 2 bases at J, with 13 bases between the two ends. This CDR3 spans 16 amino acids. In germline, CDR1 is SNHLY, CDR2 FYNNEI. The CDR3 region has the DNA TGTGCCAGCAGTGAACAGGAGGGAAACGCTGGAAACACCATATATTTT. Its translation is CASSEQEGNAGNTIYF.

The gene calls are TRBV5-6 and TRBJ2-7; D ambiguous. CDR3 length equals 13 residues. Germline V lookup: CDR1 SGHDT, CDR2 YYEEEE. Between the trimmed V and J ends, which lost 2 bases and 5 bases, there was a span of 11 bases. DNA for the CDR3: TGTGCCAGCAGCTTCAGGCAGGTCGACGAGCAGTACTTC. Its translation: CASSFRQVDEQYF.

The chain links TRBV7-9 to TRBJ1-1; D is unresolved. Germline CDR1 reads SEHNR; CDR2 reads FQNEAQ (reference sequence). V was trimmed by 5 bases and J by 1 base, leaving 11 bases between them. The CDR3 contains 14 residues. CDR3 nucleotides: TGTGCCAGCAGCGTTCAAGCTGGGAACACTGAAGCTTTCTTT. It translates to CASSVQAGNTEAFF.

This chain uses TRBV4-2 with TRBJ2-1; TRBD2 matches 7 bases. The germline CDR1 and CDR2 sequences are LGHNA and YNFKEQ. The CDR3 runs to 15 residues. The J segment lost 5 bases and the V segment lost 5 bases, leaving 9 bases of the junction unmatched. CDR3 loop: CASSASGTSNNEQFF. The CDR3 bases are TGTGCCAGCAGCGCCAGCGGGACTTCCAACAATGAGCAGTTCTTC.